The source of this TCR beta chain is a study of cytomegalovirus exposure and HLA in healthy donors. Broader study findings: Most likely, a cluster of highly shared sequence variants arose as a sequencing artifact. It has been reported that TCR beta sequences accurately predicted the HLA-A and HLA-B alleles of most subjects. Later analysis revealed greater clonal expansion in HLA-associated TCR beta chains than in equally common others.

The V gene's germline CDR1 is SNHLY and CDR2 FYNNEI. V dropped 6 bases and J dropped 1 base, with 9 bases sitting between them. This CDR3 is built from 13 residues. In the PCR, 60 Vbeta and 13 Jbeta primers were used. Some clones are missing from TCRdb's copy, which holds only in-frame ones; the method was immunoSEQ multiplex PCR. Altogether approximately 70,000 clones are present, roughly 78% being singletons, with the ten largest covering 9.5% to 13%. Notes on this clone: Its specificity is unknown.

This chain joins TRBV2 and TRBJ2-5; no reliable D call. Sequencing was carried out using PBMCs. This sequence originates from a middle-aged woman in good health and CMV-seropositive. This chain's CDR3 is CASRAGSQETQYF. In DNA, the CDR3 is TGTGCCAGCAGGGCCGGGTCCCAAGAGACCCAGTACTTC. The variable domain in full, completed from reference TRBV2 and TRBJ2-5, reads EPEVTQTPSHQVTQMGQEVILRCVPISNHLYFYWYRQILGQKVEFLVSFYNNEISEKSEIFDDQFSVERPDGSNFTLKIRSTKLEDSAMYFCASRAGSQETQYFGPGTRLLVL.